Listed here is a single T cell receptor (beta chain). The data were taken from a study of T cell responses to AZD1222 COVID-19 vaccine. With V trimmed by 5 bases and J by 11 bases, 6 bases remained unmatched. Germline V lookup: CDR1 LNHDA, CDR2 SQIVND (reference sequence). This CDR3 is built from 13 residues. Sequenced by immunoSEQ multiplex PCR; TCRdb stores in-frame clones only, minus some. The data hold under 150,000 clones, with 70% to 90% observed a single time. This chain connects TRBV19 to TRBJ1-6; TRBD1 agrees at 7 bases. This TCR was recovered from an adult who received the MenACWY meningococcal vaccine as a control. Sequences were derived from peripheral blood, sampled 28 days after the second dose of the MenACWY control vaccine. Written as DNA, the CDR3 is TGTGCCAGTAGTGTGACAGGGACGGCACCCCTCCACTTT. Its protein is CASSVTGTAPLHF. The variable domain in full, with the rest retrieved from reference TRBV19 and TRBJ1-6, is DGGITQSPKYLFRKEGQNVTLSCEQNLNHDAMYWYRQDPGQGLRLIYYSQIVNDFQKGDIAEGYSVSREKKESFPLTVTSAQKNPTAFYLCASSVTGTAPLHFGNGTRLTVT.